The 27 T cell receptor beta chains listed next were all sequenced from one sample in a study of graft-versus-host responses after intestinal transplantation (dated by TCRdb to the early 2020s). Library construction relied on the immunoSEQ multiplex PCR assay. This is the immuneACCESS table as TCRdb keeps it, with only in-frame sequences that have V and J called. A part of the clones is gone; compared with another copy, unresolved V genes explain less than half, and the rest is unexplained. The sample table lists approximately 24,000 clones, around 94% of them with a count of one. Of the sample, 0.82% falls within the top ten clones. This sample comprised PBMCs, obtained 30 days after intestinal transplant. The receptors were sampled from a human patient who received an intestinal transplant, so some T cells may come from the graft donor.

This clone was counted once. The chain uses TRBV2 and TRBJ2-1, with 8 bases that match TRBD2. V was clipped by 2 bases and J by 4 bases; unmatched bases: 7. The CDR3 spans 16 residues. Germline assignment: CDR1 SNHLY and CDR2 FYNNEI. The CDR3 DNA follows: TGTGCCAGCAGTGAAATTGGTAGCGGGGTTTACAATGAGCAGTTCTTC. It is translated as CASSEIGSGVYNEQFF.

The chain recombines TRBV7-9 with TRBJ1-1, with D unresolved. CDR1 is SEHNR, CDR2 FQNEAQ, per germline (reference sequence). Trimming shortened V by 11 bases and J by 0 bases, and 10 bases separated the two germline ends. This CDR3 has 12 amino acids. The CDR3 spells CAARLMNTEAFF. DNA for the CDR3: TGTGCCGCCCGTTTAATGAACACTGAAGCTTTCTTT.

The rearrangement links TRBV27 to TRBJ2-1; the match to TRBD1 covers 7 bases. CDR1 MNHEY and CDR2 SMNVEV come from the germline V gene (reference sequence). The CDR3 totals 16 residues. V lost 6 bases, J lost 6 bases, and 14 bases stayed unmatched. Here the CDR3 DNA reads TGTGCCAGCAGCCACGGACAGGTTCGGCAAGGCAATGAGCAGTTCTTC. This encodes CASSHGQVRQGNEQFF.

The rearrangement links TRBV5-8 to TRBJ2-2; 7 bases are a match to TRBD1. This CDR3 comprises 16 residues. CDR1 and CDR2 from the germline V gene are SGHTS and YDEGEE. The V segment lost 8 bases and the J segment 2 bases; nucleotides outside the gene matches: 12. Here the CDR3 reads CARVRFTGDNTGELFF. The CDR3 bases are TGTGCCAGAGTCAGATTCACAGGGGATAACACCGGGGAGCTGTTTTTT.

The chain combines TRBV10-3 with TRBJ1-3; D uncertain. This CDR3 has 16 amino acids. Germline V gene lookup returns CDR1 ENHRY and CDR2 SYGVKD. Trimming took 3 bases from V and 0 from J, leaving 12 bases between them. In DNA, the CDR3 is TGTGCCATCAGTGAATACCCATTGAGCTCTGGAAACACCATATATTTT. Translation gives CAISEYPLSSGNTIYF.

The gene calls are TRBV7-3 and TRBJ1-5, with D perhaps matching TRBD1 (6 bases). Trimming cost V 3 bases and J 0 bases, with 21 bases left between them. Germline values: CDR1 SGHTA, CDR2 FQGTGA. This CDR3 is built from 19 residues. The CDR3 DNA reads TGTGCCAGCAGCTTGGAGGACAGCACGGGGGGGTATAGCAATCAGCCCCAGCATTTT. This sequence encodes CASSLEDSTGGYSNQPQHF.

The rearrangement uses TRBV7-2 and TRBJ1-3; D gene unclear. CDR3 length: 18 residues. The V gene's germline CDR1 is SGHTA and CDR2 FQGNSA. V lost 1 base and J 0 bases, leaving 16 bases between the germline ends. The CDR3 nucleotides read TGTGCCAGCAGCTTAGTAGCGGGGTCGGTCATCTCTGGAAACACCATATATTTT. Translated: CASSLVAGSVISGNTIYF.

The J gene is TRBJ2-7, the V gene TRBV5-4, with 11 bases that match TRBD1. Germline lookup yields CDR1 SGHNT and CDR2 YYREEE (reference sequence). The junction had 4 bases not matched to a gene; V was cut back by 4 bases and J by 4 bases. This CDR3 comprises 14 residues. The CDR3 protein is CASSLDRGPYEQYF. CDR3 in DNA: TGTGCCAGCAGCCTGGACAGGGGGCCTTACGAGCAGTACTTC.

The chain joins TRBV7-9 to TRBJ2-1; D not resolved. This CDR3 region has 11 residues. V was pared by 1 base and J by 5 bases, with 0 bases between. CDR1 and CDR2 (germline): SEHNR, FQNEAQ (reference sequence). Here the CDR3 DNA reads TGTGCCAGCAGCTTAGACAATGAGCAGTTCTTC. As protein: CASSLDNEQFF.

This clone is a singleton in its sample. This chain links TRBV30 with TRBJ1-2; D possibly corresponds to TRBD1 (5 bases). V shed 3 bases and J shed 4 bases, with 9 bases lying between them. Germline V gene lookup returns CDR1 GTSNPN and CDR2 SVGIG (reference sequence). The CDR3 is 12 residues long. The CDR3 nucleotides are TGTGCCTGGAGCGGGACCATCTATGGCTACACCTTC. Translating it yields CAWSGTIYGYTF.

This sequence joins TRBV14 and TRBJ2-7, with D perhaps TRBD2 (6 bases). The CDR3 is made up of 17 amino acids. The V and J ends lost 1 base and 5 bases respectively, with 21 bases between them. Germline CDR1 is SGHDN and CDR2 is FVKESK. The CDR3 loop reads CASSQVGSYYQAHEQYF. The DNA of the CDR3 is TGTGCCAGCAGCCAAGTCGGGAGTTACTACCAAGCCCACGAGCAGTACTTC.

The chain recombines TRBV6-5 with TRBJ1-6; possibly TRBD1 for D (6 bases). V was clipped by 6 bases and J by 5 bases, with 17 bases between them. The CDR3 has 16 residues. Looked up from germline, CDR1 is MNHEY and CDR2 is SVGAGI. In nucleotides, the CDR3 is TGTGCCAGCAGATACCTTTGGGACAACCATAATTCACCCCTCCACTTT. It is translated as CASRYLWDNHNSPLHF.

This clone was detected only once. CDR3 amino acids: CASSPRYTEAFF. CDR3 DNA sequence: TGTGCCAGCAGTCCTCGATACACTGAAGCTTTCTTT. The chain recombines TRBV28 with TRBJ1-1, with D unclear. CDR1 MDHEN and CDR2 SYDVKM come from the germline V gene. The CDR3 is 12 residues long. Trimming removed 5 bases at V and 3 bases at J, with 7 bases between.

The V gene is TRBV29-1, the J gene TRBJ2-3; D is uncertain. Germline V CDR1 and CDR2: SQVTM, ANQGSEA. The V and J ends lost 6 bases and 4 bases respectively, with 11 bases between them. The CDR3 totals 12 residues. Here the CDR3 reads CSVPIGPDTQYF. CDR3 DNA sequence: TGCAGCGTCCCGATAGGGCCAGATACGCAGTATTTT.

V and J are TRBV6-5 and TRBJ2-5; D call uncertain. Germline CDR1 is MNHEY and CDR2 is SVGAGI. Trimming took off 8 bases at V and 5 bases at J, with 12 bases between the two ends. The CDR3 has 12 residues. The CDR3 here is CASHSPWETQYF. CDR3 DNA sequence: TGTGCCAGCCATTCACCGTGGGAGACCCAGTACTTC.

This chain connects TRBV7-9 to TRBJ2-3; 7 bases are a match to TRBD1. With V trimmed by 3 bases and J by 0 bases, 3 bases remained unmatched. This CDR3 is 15 amino acids long. The germline V gene encodes CDR1 SEHNR and CDR2 FQNEAQ (reference sequence). The CDR3 DNA reads as TGTGCCAGCAGCTTGCCAGGGGGAAGCACAGATACGCAGTATTTT. This encodes CASSLPGGSTDTQYF.

This sequence joins TRBV6-5 and TRBJ2-1; D call uncertain. The length of the CDR3 is 13 residues. Germline CDR1 is MNHEY and CDR2 is SVGAGI. V shed 4 bases and J shed 0 bases, with 4 bases lying between them. CDR3 bases: TGTGCCAGCAGTTTAAGCTCCTACAATGAGCAGTTCTTC. As protein: CASSLSSYNEQFF.

The V and J genes are TRBV28 and TRBJ2-5; D is perhaps TRBD2 (6 bases). CDR3 length equals 14 residues. CDR1 and CDR2 (germline): MDHEN, SYDVKM. The ends were cut back, 6 bases at V and 5 bases at J, with 16 bases in the middle. DNA of the CDR3: TGTGCCAGCAGAAACACCTCCGCGGGGGAGACCCAGTACTTC. Translating it yields CASRNTSAGETQYF. The full variable domain, rest sourced from reference TRBV28 and TRBJ2-5, is DVKVTQSSRYLVKRTGEKVFLECVQDMDHENMFWYRQDPGLGLRLIYFSYDVKMKEKGDIPEGYSVSREKKERFSLILESASTNQTSMYLCASRNTSAGETQYFGPGTRLLVL.

The rearrangement joins TRBV28 to TRBJ1-2, with no clear D. The CDR3 totals 13 residues. The V gene's germline CDR1 is MDHEN and CDR2 SYDVKM. V lost 2 bases and J lost 7, with 11 bases in between. CDR3 sequence: CASSLGQDRGYTF. The CDR3 DNA reads as TGTGCCAGCAGTTTAGGGCAGGATCGTGGCTACACCTTC.

The count of this clone is one. V is TRBV7-9 and J is TRBJ2-7; D call uncertain. Germline loops: CDR1 SEHNR, CDR2 FQNEAQ (reference sequence). Trimming stripped 5 bases from V and 5 bases from J, with 10 bases between. The CDR3 length is 12 residues. Here the CDR3 DNA reads TGTGCCAGCAGCCCACTTAGCCACGAGCAGTACTTC. Amino acid sequence: CASSPLSHEQYF. The full variable domain, in which reference TRBV7-9 and TRBJ2-7 provide the parts outside the CDR3, is DTGVSQNPRHKITKRGQNVTFRCDPISEHNRLYWYRQTLGQGPEFLTYFQNEAQLEKSRLLSDRFSAERPKGSFSTLEIQRTEQGDSAMYLCASSPLSHEQYFGPGTRLTVT.

The V and J genes are TRBV2 and TRBJ2-5; 8 bases are a match to TRBD1. The V and J ends lost 3 bases and 4 bases, in that order; junction bases with no gene match: 7. Germline V gene lookup returns CDR1 SNHLY and CDR2 FYNNEI. This CDR3 comprises 15 residues. The CDR3: CASSEDRAGVETQYF. The CDR3 coding sequence is TGTGCCAGCAGTGAGGACAGGGCTGGGGTAGAGACCCAGTACTTC.

The chain is built from TRBV6-5 and TRBJ2-7; 8 positions match TRBD2. This CDR3 contains 12 residues. Germline assignment: CDR1 MNHEY and CDR2 SVGAGI. Trimming took 8 bases from V and 4 from J; bases not matched to a gene: 4. CDR3 nucleotide sequence: TGTGCCAGCGGGACTAGAACTTACGAGCAGTACTTC. Translation: CASGTRTYEQYF.

This clone was seen a single time. The chain employs TRBV6-1 and TRBJ2-1; TRBD1 is a possible D gene (6 bases). The CDR3 loop spans 13 amino acids. Germline CDR1 and CDR2: MNHNS and SASEGT. V was shortened by 1 base and J by 6 bases, with 7 bases between the two germline ends. CDR3 region: CASSEGGGNEQFF. The CDR3 DNA reads as TGTGCCAGCAGTGAAGGAGGGGGCAATGAGCAGTTCTTC.

V gene TRBV5-1 combines with J gene TRBJ2-2; 12 bases are shared with TRBD2. Germline loops: CDR1 SGHRS, CDR2 YFSETQ. Unmatched junction bases numbered 7, after V lost 4 bases and J lost 6 bases. This CDR3 has 16 residues. The CDR3 DNA reads as TGCGCCAGCAGCATCAGACTAGCGGGAGTTGCCGGGGAGCTGTTTTTT. Protein sequence: CASSIRLAGVAGELFF.

The chain couples TRBV6-6 to TRBJ2-3, with 10 positions matching TRBD2. J lost 2 bases, V lost 8 bases, and 10 bases had no gene match. The germline V gene encodes CDR1 MNHNY and CDR2 SVGAGI (reference sequence). CDR3 length: 16 amino acids. CDR3 loop: CASAEVAGGATDTQYF. The CDR3 coding sequence is TGTGCCAGCGCAGAGGTAGCGGGAGGTGCCACAGATACGCAGTATTTT.

The chain couples TRBV28 to TRBJ2-5; D uncertain. Looked up from germline, CDR1 is MDHEN and CDR2 is SYDVKM. The length of the CDR3 is 15 residues. Trimming took off 10 bases at V and 2 bases at J, with 20 bases between the two ends. This chain's CDR3 is CAIQRETPGQETQYF. The CDR3 DNA sequence: TGTGCCATCCAAAGAGAGACCCCTGGGCAAGAGACCCAGTACTTC.

The chain has TRBV7-9 and TRBJ2-7; a possible D gene is TRBD1 (5 bases). CDR3 size: 13 residues. V shed 1 base and J shed 7 bases, with 11 bases lying between them. The germline V gene has CDR1 SEHNR and CDR2 FQNEAQ (reference sequence). Written as DNA, the CDR3 is TGTGCCAGCAGCTTAGGAACAGGCTGGGAGCAGTACTTC. Its protein product is CASSLGTGWEQYF.